These T cell receptor beta chains were read from a single sample in a study of T cells in Graves' hyperthyroidism and ophthalmopathy. From the multiplex PCR reads, TCRdb called clonotypes with MiXCR, one entry per CDR3 protein. Here the sample spans around 350,000 distinct CDR3 sequences, around 25% being singletons. Sequencing input: blood. These receptors all stem from a man between 50 and 59 years old with Graves' hyperthyroidism. Each CDR3 is given with its conserved first and last residue. D genes are given only for firm matches. Rows give clone size only sometimes, using once, few, many, or a class for an expanded clone.

>TRBV7-3|few|TRBD2|TRBJ2-3
CASSLREAGTDTQYF
TGTGCCAGCAGCCTACGGGAGGCGGGCACAGATACGCAGTATTTT
>TRBV5-1|few|TRBD1|TRBJ2-7
CASSLARQGSEQYF
TGCGCCAGCAGCTTGGCCCGACAGGGTTCCGAGCAGTACTTC
>TRBV6-4|-|-|TRBJ1-4
CASAGGFSEKLFF
TGTGCCAGCGCCGGAGGGTTTAGTGAAAAACTGTTTTTT
>TRBV7-9|few|TRBD1|TRBJ1-2
CASSLRDRYYGYTF
TGTGCCAGCAGCTTAAGGGACAGGTACTATGGCTACACCTTC
>TRBV20-1|-|-|TRBJ2-1
CSVAGSYNEQFF
TGCAGTGTGGCAGGCTCCTACAATGAGCAGTTCTTC
>TRBV7-7|few|-|TRBJ2-1
CASSSGQGEQFF
TGTGCCAGCAGCTCCGGGCAGGGAGAGCAGTTCTTC
>TRBV28|many|-|TRBJ2-3
CASRLLDTQYF
TGTGCCAGCAGACTACTAGATACGCAGTATTTT
>TRBV20-1|many|-|TRBJ2-7
CSARVNREAAITYEQYF
TGCAGTGCTAGAGTCAACAGGGAGGCGGCCATTACCTACGAGCAGTACTTC
>TRBV3-1|many|-|TRBJ1-4
CASSQSHRTREKLFF
TGTGCCAGCAGCCAATCCCACAGAACGAGAGAAAAACTGTTTTTT
>TRBV4-1|few|TRBD2|TRBJ2-1
CASSQDPSGGAYNEQFF
TGCGCCAGCAGCCAAGATCCTAGCGGAGGCGCCTACAATGAGCAGTTCTTC
>TRBV5-1|-|-|TRBJ2-1
CASSSAGSPYNEQFF
TGCGCCAGCAGCTCGGCGGGAAGCCCCTACAATGAGCAGTTCTTC
>TRBV6-1|-|TRBD1|TRBJ2-1
CASMQTGDANEQFF
TGTGCCAGCATGCAGACAGGGGACGCCAATGAGCAGTTCTTC
>TRBV6-1|many|-|TRBJ2-7
CASSEGGVYEQYF
TGTGCCAGCAGTGAAGGAGGGGTCTACGAGCAGTACTTC
>TRBV5-6|-|-|TRBJ2-7
CASSLSDRTEQYF
TGTGCCAGCAGCTTGTCAGATCGGACCGAGCAGTACTTC
>TRBV7-6|few|TRBD2|TRBJ2-7
CASSVSGLAGTPNSYEQYF
TGTGCCAGCAGCGTCTCGGGACTAGCGGGTACTCCTAACTCCTACGAGCAGTACTTC
>TRBV6-5|once|-|TRBJ2-2
CASSYPSGEGRWNTGELFF
TGTGCCAGCAGTTACCCCTCAGGGGAGGGCCGGTGGAACACCGGGGAGCTGTTTTTT
>TRBV20-1|-|TRBD2|TRBJ2-7
CSAIGLAGEYF
TGCAGTGCTATCGGACTAGCGGGAGAGTACTTC
>TRBV6-1|many|TRBD1|TRBJ2-7
CASSPQDRGYDEQYF
TGTGCCAGCAGTCCTCAAGACAGGGGGTACGACGAGCAGTACTTC
>TRBV7-2|-|-|TRBJ2-2
CASSLRGGVTSRELFF
TGTGCCAGCAGCTTACGCGGCGGGGTGACAAGCAGGGAGCTGTTTTTT
>TRBV19|-|-|TRBJ1-1
CASSNLQGGRAFF
TGTGCCAGTAGTAACCTACAAGGGGGAAGGGCTTTCTTT
>TRBV3-1|-|-|TRBJ2-6
CASSRSGRRGPLSGANVLTF
TGTGCCAGCAGCCGAAGCGGGCGGAGGGGCCCCCTCTCTGGGGCCAACGTCCTGACTTTC
>TRBV6-2/TRBV6-3|-|-|TRBJ2-7
CASTELGRELYEQYF
TGTGCCAGCACCGAACTCGGCAGGGAACTCTACGAGCAGTACTTC
>TRBV15|-|TRBD2|TRBJ2-7
CATSKASGRYEQYF
TGTGCCACCAGCAAAGCTAGCGGGAGATACGAGCAGTACTTC
>TRBV11-2|few|-|TRBJ1-1
CASSLGWGVTEAFF
TGTGCCAGCAGCTTAGGATGGGGGGTTACTGAAGCTTTCTTT
>TRBV29-1|many|TRBD1|TRBJ2-5
CSVDRQDRGETQYF
TGCAGCGTGGATCGGCAGGACAGGGGAGAGACCCAGTACTTC
>TRBV13|few|-|TRBJ1-2
CASSREEGGAKGYTF
TGTGCCAGCAGCCGAGAAGAGGGGGGGGCAAAAGGCTACACCTTC
>TRBV29-1|-|-|TRBJ2-5
CSVVETQYF
TGCAGCGTTGTAGAGACCCAGTACTTC
>TRBV5-1|many|TRBD2|TRBJ2-1
CASSRIPGLAGGSNEQFF
TGCGCCAGCAGCCGAATCCCGGGACTAGCGGGAGGCAGTAATGAGCAGTTCTTC
>TRBV6-5|-|-|TRBJ2-4
CASSLTVRVKNIQYF
TGTGCCAGCAGCTTAACTGTGCGGGTCAAAAACATTCAGTACTTC
>TRBV7-2|few|TRBD1|TRBJ2-7
CANSRRQGTYEQYF
TGTGCCAACAGCCGCCGACAGGGAACCTACGAGCAGTACTTC
>TRBV19|-|TRBD1|TRBJ2-1
CATDRGQGEQFF
TGTGCCACGGACAGGGGGCAGGGTGAGCAGTTCTTC
>TRBV7-6|-|-|TRBJ2-7
CASSSGAEQHF
TGTGCCAGCAGCTCGGGGGCCGAGCAGCACTTC
>TRBV27|few|TRBD2|TRBJ2-3
CASSASGTSRSAQYF
TGTGCCAGCAGTGCGTCCGGGACTAGCAGGTCTGCGCAGTATTTT
>TRBV12-3/TRBV12-4|-|-|TRBJ2-1
CASRDQNKEAVVNEQFF
TGTGCCAGCAGAGACCAAAACAAGGAGGCGGTTGTAAATGAGCAGTTCTTC
>TRBV12-3/TRBV12-4|few|-|TRBJ2-6
CASSLKGTGANVLTF
TGTGCCAGCAGTTTAAAGGGTACCGGGGCCAACGTCCTGACTTTC
>TRBV7-9|-|-|TRBJ1-1
CASSPETVRRGAFF
TGTGCCAGCAGCCCAGAGACAGTTCGCAGGGGAGCTTTCTTT
>TRBV6-1|few|-|TRBJ2-3
CASSEVGSTDTQYF
TGTGCCAGCAGTGAAGTAGGTAGCACAGATACGCAGTATTTT
>TRBV6-2/TRBV6-3|-|-|TRBJ2-5
CASRRPGLDQETQYF
TGTGCCAGCAGACGCCCAGGGCTAGACCAAGAGACCCAGTACTTC
>TRBV7-2|many|TRBD1|TRBJ2-7
CASSISGTGGYYEQYF
TGTGCCAGCAGCATTTCCGGGACAGGGGGTTACTACGAGCAGTACTTC
>TRBV5-1|-|TRBD1|TRBJ2-7
CASSATGQEVEQYF
TGCGCCAGCAGCGCAACGGGACAGGAGGTCGAGCAGTACTTC
>TRBV27|-|-|TRBJ2-3
CASSPRGVRGTTDTQYF
TGTGCCAGCTCCCCTCGCGGGGTCCGCGGGACGACAGATACGCAGTATTTT
>TRBV20-1|few|-|TRBJ1-1
CSARVSTEAFF
TGCAGTGCCAGGGTAAGCACTGAAGCTTTCTTT
>TRBV19|-|-|TRBJ1-4
CASTPPGQANEKLFF
TGTGCCAGTACCCCGCCGGGGCAAGCTAATGAAAAACTGTTTTTT
>TRBV12-3/TRBV12-4|-|TRBD2|TRBJ2-3
CASKLTPSGIPTDTQYF
TGTGCCAGCAAGTTAACCCCGAGCGGGATACCCACCGATACGCAGTATTTT
>TRBV27|-|TRBD1|TRBJ2-7
CASSLQGAFYEQYF
TGTGCCAGCAGTTTACAGGGGGCATTCTACGAGCAGTACTTC
>TRBV2|-|-|TRBJ2-5
CACLPSRQETQYF
TGTGCCTGCCTCCCATCACGACAAGAGACCCAGTACTTC
>TRBV15|few|-|TRBJ2-7
CATSARDGSYEQYF
TGTGCCACCAGCGCACGGGACGGCTCCTACGAGCAGTACTTC
>TRBV2|-|-|TRBJ1-1
CASSRIQGGTEAFF
TGTGCCAGCAGTCGGATACAGGGAGGCACTGAAGCTTTCTTT
>TRBV3-1|-|-|TRBJ1-1
CASSHAGASNTEAFF
TGTGCCAGCAGCCATGCAGGGGCTTCGAACACTGAAGCTTTCTTT
>TRBV20-1|-|-|TRBJ2-1
CSAIGGPYNEQFF
TGCAGTGCTATTGGGGGGCCCTACAATGAGCAGTTCTTC
>TRBV24-1|-|-|TRBJ1-1
CATSGIVGEAFF
TGTGCCACCAGTGGTATCGTGGGTGAAGCTTTCTTT
>TRBV30|-|-|TRBJ1-1
CAWSSRTYRPEAFF
TGTGCCTGGAGTTCCCGGACTTACAGGCCTGAAGCTTTCTTT